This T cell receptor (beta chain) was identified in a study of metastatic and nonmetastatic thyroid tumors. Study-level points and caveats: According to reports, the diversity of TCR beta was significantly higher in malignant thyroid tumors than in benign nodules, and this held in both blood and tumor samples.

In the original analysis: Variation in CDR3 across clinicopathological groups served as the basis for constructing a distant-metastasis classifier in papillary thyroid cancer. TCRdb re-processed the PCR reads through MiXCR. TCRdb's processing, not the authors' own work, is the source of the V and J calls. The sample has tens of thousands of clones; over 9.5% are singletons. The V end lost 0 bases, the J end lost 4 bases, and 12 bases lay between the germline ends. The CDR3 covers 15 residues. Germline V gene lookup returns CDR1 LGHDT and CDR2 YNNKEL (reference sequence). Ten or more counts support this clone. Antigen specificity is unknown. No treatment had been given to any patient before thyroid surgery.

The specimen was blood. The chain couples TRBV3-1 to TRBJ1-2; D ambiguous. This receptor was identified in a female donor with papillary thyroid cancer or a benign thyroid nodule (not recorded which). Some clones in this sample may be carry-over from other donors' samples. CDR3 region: CASSQDRQSFYGYTF. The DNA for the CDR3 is TGTGCCAGCAGCCAAGATCGGCAGAGCTTCTATGGCTACACCTTC.